The text below deals with one TCR beta chain. Treatment specified: about 20 received Ad26.COV2.S at low or high dose, single or two shots; about 5 received placebo; per-sample allocation not given. Sample collection was performed on day 63 after the first vaccine or placebo injection. These data are taken from a study of Ad26.COV2.S vaccination and SARS-CoV-2 variants. Study summary: Donor had been placed in the Ad26.COV2.S arm of the COV1001 trial.

Germline CDR1 and CDR2: KGHSH and LQKENI. The CDR3 has 12 amino acids. The ends were cut back, 4 bases at V and 6 bases at J, with 7 bases in the middle. Using immunoSEQ multiplex PCR, the repertoire was profiled, and TCRdb retains in-frame clones only, with some absent. The table shows about 680,000 clones, with approximately 88% occurring only once. This clonotype originated in a person between 18 and 60 years old who received the Ad26.COV2.S COVID-19 vaccine or a placebo. This rearrangement joins TRBV18 to TRBJ2-1; D unresolved. The source was peripheral blood, collected in a trial of Ad26.COV2.S vaccine versus placebo. CDR3 DNA sequence: TGTGCCAGCTCACGCCCGAGCAATGAGCAGTTCTTC. The encoded protein is CASSRPSNEQFF.